This T cell receptor (beta chain) was captured in a study of neurological immune-mediated disorders. Study results and limitations: Healthy controls had more TCR clonal expansion than multiple sclerosis, which showed the least, whereas HTLV-1-associated myelopathy showed the most.

V was trimmed by 5 bases and J by 10 bases, leaving 15 bases between them. This CDR3 is 13 amino acids long. This clonotype was observed many times. Its cognate antigen is unknown. The cDNA was synthesized by means of template-switch 5'RACE, which was carried out with 10-nucleotide random UMIs. Each CDR3 protein gets one entry after TCRdb re-called the 5' RACE reads with MiXCR. The table lists tens of thousands of distinct CDR3 sequences, about 4% of them singletons, with about 3.1% in the top ten. The chain recombines TRBV12-3 or TRBV12-4 with TRBJ1-5, with D possibly being TRBD1 (5 bases). This receptor was obtained from a man over 45 with multiple sclerosis. Sequenced: PBMCs. The CDR3 is CASSPGWQGPQHF. The CDR3 nucleotides read TGTGCCAGCAGTCCTGGGTGGCAGGGACCCCAGCATTTT.